These T cell receptor beta chains were read from a single sample in a study of CD8+ T cells in alopecia areata. Profiled with immunoSEQ multiplex PCR; TCRdb holds only in-frame clones, not every one. The profile shows roughly 200,000 clones, 30% to 40% of them singletons. Sequenced here: CD4+ T cells sorted from blood, sampled at approximately week 30, from a patient treated with tofacitinib. These receptors originate from a human donor with alopecia areata. CDR3s leave out the opening cysteine and the closing phenylalanine or tryptophan.

v_call	j_call	cdr3_aa
TRBV5-1	TRBJ2-2	ASSLARGSTGELF
TRBV5-1	TRBJ2-1	ASSFFAGGRNEQF
TRBV7-2	TRBJ2-1	ASSLVRLRGLYNEQF
TRBV7-9	TRBJ1-5	ASSLAFQTGGSNQPQH
TRBV9	TRBJ2-2	ASSVPGAGELF
TRBV6-1	TRBJ1-2	ASSGRQGVEGYT
TRBV18	TRBJ2-1	ASSPPFHAGTYNEQF
TRBV14	TRBJ1-1	ASSQWGRGEAF
TRBV19	TRBJ1-5	ASSYGTGGSQPQH
TRBV7-9	TRBJ2-1	ASSPGLARNEQF
TRBV15	TRBJ1-5	ATSRDPDSNQPQH
TRBV5-1	TRBJ2-7	ASSPRDRGYEQY
TRBV29-1	TRBJ1-1	SVSRRMNTEAF
TRBV29-1	TRBJ1-3	SVVRLVEGNTIY
TRBV5-1	TRBJ2-5	ASSLGQNQETQY
TRBV16	TRBJ1-1	ASSRSGGEAF
TRBV4-1	TRBJ1-5	ASSQTTVASNQPQH
TRBV11-2	TRBJ2-5	ASSEQGRWQETQY
TRBV4-1	TRBJ2-1	ASSGTMFNEQF
TRBV4-1	TRBJ2-4	ASSQSPGTGGSIQY
TRBV9	TRBJ1-5	ASSVGSGEKQPQH
TRBV6-5	TRBJ2-2	ASRPFEAGELF
TRBV5-1	TRBJ2-5	ATSVGLGQETQY
TRBV9	TRBJ2-2	ASSVDQNTGELF
TRBV29-1	TRBJ2-3	SVEDPTTGADTQY
TRBV29-1	TRBJ2-2	SARLAGGPGELF